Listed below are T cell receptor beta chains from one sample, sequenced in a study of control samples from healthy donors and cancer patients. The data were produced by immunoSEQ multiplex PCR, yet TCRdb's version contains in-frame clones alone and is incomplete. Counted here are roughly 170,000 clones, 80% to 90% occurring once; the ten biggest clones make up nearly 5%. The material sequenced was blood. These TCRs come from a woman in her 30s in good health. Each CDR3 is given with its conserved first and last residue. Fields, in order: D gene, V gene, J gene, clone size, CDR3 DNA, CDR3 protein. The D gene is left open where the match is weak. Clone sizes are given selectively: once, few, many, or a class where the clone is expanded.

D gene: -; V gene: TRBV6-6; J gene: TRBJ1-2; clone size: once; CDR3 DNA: TGTGCCAGCAGTTACACCAGGGGACATGGCTACACCTTC; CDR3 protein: CASSYTRGHGYTF
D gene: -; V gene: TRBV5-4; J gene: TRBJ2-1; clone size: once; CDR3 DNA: TGTGCCAGCAGCCTAATCGCGGGGTACAATGAGCAGTTCTTC; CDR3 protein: CASSLIAGYNEQFF
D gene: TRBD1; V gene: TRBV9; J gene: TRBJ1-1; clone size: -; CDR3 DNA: TGTGCCAGCAGCGTAGCCACAGGGGGCGGATCTGAAGCTTTCTTT; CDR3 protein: CASSVATGGGSEAFF
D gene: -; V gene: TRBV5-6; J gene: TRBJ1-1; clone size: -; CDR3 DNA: TGTGCCAGCAGCTTACAGGGAAACACTGAAGCTTTCTTT; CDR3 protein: CASSLQGNTEAFF
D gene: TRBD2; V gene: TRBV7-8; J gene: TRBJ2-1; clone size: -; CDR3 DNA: TGTGCCAGCAGCTTAAGTGGCGGGGGGGCCCGCGACAATGAGCAGTTCTTC; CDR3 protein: CASSLSGGGARDNEQFF
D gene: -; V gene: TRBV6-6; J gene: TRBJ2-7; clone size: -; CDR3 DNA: TGTGCCAGCAGGCCACAGGGTAAAGTTTCCTACGAGCAGTACTTC; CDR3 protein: CASRPQGKVSYEQYF
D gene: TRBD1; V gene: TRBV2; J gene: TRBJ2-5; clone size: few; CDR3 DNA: TGTGCCAGCAGAACCGGGACAGGGAGTTTTACCATTCAAGAGACCCAGTACTTC; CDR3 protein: CASRTGTGSFTIQETQYF
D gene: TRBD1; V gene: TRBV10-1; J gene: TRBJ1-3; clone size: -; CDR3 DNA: TGCGCCAGCATTAGACAGGGCCCTAACTCTGGAAACACCATATATTTT; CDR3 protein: CASIRQGPNSGNTIYF
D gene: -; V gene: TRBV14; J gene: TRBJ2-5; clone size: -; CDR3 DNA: TGTGCCAGCAGCCTTAGACAGTTGCAAGAGACCCAGTACTTC; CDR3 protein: CASSLRQLQETQYF
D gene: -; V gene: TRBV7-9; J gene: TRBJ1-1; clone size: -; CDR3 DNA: TGTGCCAGCAGCCCCCGGGGGGGCGTCGAAGCTTTCTTT; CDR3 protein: CASSPRGGVEAFF
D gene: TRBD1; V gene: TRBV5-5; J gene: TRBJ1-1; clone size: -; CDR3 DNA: TGTGCCAGCAGCTTGGCAGTCGTATCAGGGGGCACTGAAGCTTTCTTT; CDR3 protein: CASSLAVVSGGTEAFF
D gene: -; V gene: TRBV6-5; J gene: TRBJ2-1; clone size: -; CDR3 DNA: TGTGCCAGCGGATCTGGGGGTGAGCAGTTCTTC; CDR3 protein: CASGSGGEQFF
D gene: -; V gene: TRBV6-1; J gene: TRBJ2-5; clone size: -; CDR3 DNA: TGTGCCAGCAGTGAAGGAGTCAGGGTTTCCTCGCAAGAGACCCAGTACTTC; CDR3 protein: CASSEGVRVSSQETQYF
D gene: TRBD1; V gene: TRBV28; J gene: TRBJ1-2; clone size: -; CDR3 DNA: TGTGCCAGCAGTTTCGGACAGGGCCGGGGCTATGGCTACACCTTC; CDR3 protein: CASSFGQGRGYGYTF
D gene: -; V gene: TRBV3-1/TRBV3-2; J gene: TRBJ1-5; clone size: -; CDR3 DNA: TGTGCCAGCAGCCTCGGGGCCTCCAATCAGCCCCAGCATTTT; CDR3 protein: CASSLGASNQPQHF
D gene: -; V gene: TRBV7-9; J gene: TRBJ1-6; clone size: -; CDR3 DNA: TGTGCCAGCAGCTTAGCGGGCAGGGGTAATTCACCCCTCCACTTT; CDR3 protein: CASSLAGRGNSPLHF